Listed below are T cell receptor beta chains from one sample, sequenced in a study of blood T cell repertoires in COVID-19. Only in-frame clones appear in the TCRdb table, and some are missing; sequencing was by immunoSEQ multiplex PCR. This sample has approximately 54,000 clones, with roughly 82% found just once. Sequenced sample: peripheral blood. These receptors all come from a human donor in a cohort sampled during active COVID-19. Each CDR3 is given with its conserved first and last residue. The D gene is left open where the match is weak. Size is omitted from some rows. Given values are once, few, many or a class for expanded clones.

>TRBV10-3|-|TRBJ2-7|-
CAISKISGNVYEQYF
TGTGCCATTTCTAAAATTTCGGGGAACGTCTACGAGCAGTACTTC
>TRBV5-1|few|TRBJ2-1|TRBD2
CASSPSGSNEQFF
TGCGCCAGCAGTCCTAGCGGGAGCAACGAGCAGTTCTTC
>TRBV19|-|TRBJ2-3|TRBD1
CASSGQATDTQYF
TGTGCCAGTAGTGGACAGGCCACAGATACGCAGTATTTT
>TRBV19|-|TRBJ1-2|TRBD1
CASSIGRTGDYGYTF
TGTGCCAGTAGTATAGGCCGGACAGGAGACTATGGCTACACCTTC
>TRBV30|-|TRBJ1-5|-
CAWSVAGGGQPQHF
TGTGCCTGGAGTGTAGCGGGGGGGGGTCAGCCCCAGCATTTT
>TRBV4-2|-|TRBJ1-5|-
CASSHLNQPQHF
TGTGCCAGCAGCCACCTCAATCAGCCCCAGCATTTT
>TRBV6-2/TRBV6-3|-|TRBJ1-1|-
CASSSRPQGSINTEAFF
TGTGCCAGCAGCTCCCGACCACAGGGATCAATTAACACTGAAGCTTTCTTT
>TRBV6-1|-|TRBJ1-1|TRBD1
CASSEALTGVKTEAFF
TGTGCCAGCAGTGAAGCTCTAACAGGGGTGAAGACTGAAGCTTTCTTT
>TRBV9|-|TRBJ2-3|TRBD2
CASSRSGRGADTQYF
TGTGCCAGCAGCCGGAGCGGGAGGGGGGCAGATACGCAGTATTTT
>TRBV6-2/TRBV6-3|-|TRBJ1-3|TRBD1
CASSRQGQTSGNTIYF
TGTGCCAGCAGCCGACAGGGTCAAACCTCTGGAAACACCATATATTTT
>TRBV9|-|TRBJ1-2|TRBD1
CASRHATGRRNGYTF
TGTGCCAGCAGGCACGCGACAGGGAGAAGGAATGGCTACACCTTC
>TRBV2|-|TRBJ1-1|-
CASRGPRATTEAFF
TGTGCCAGCAGGGGTCCCAGGGCGACCACTGAAGCTTTCTTT
>TRBV5-8|once|TRBJ1-5|TRBD1
CASSFWTGVSNQPQHF
TGTGCCAGCAGCTTCTGGACAGGAGTTAGCAATCAGCCCCAGCATTTT
>TRBV25-1|-|TRBJ1-1|-
CASSEYLENTEAFF
TGTGCCAGCAGTGAATATTTAGAGAACACTGAAGCTTTCTTT
>TRBV11-2|once|TRBJ2-3|TRBD2
CASSLSSGSSDTQYF
TGTGCCAGCAGCTTAAGTAGCGGGAGCTCAGATACGCAGTATTTT
>TRBV30|-|TRBJ1-1|-
CAWSVKGANTEAFF
TGTGCCTGGAGTGTGAAGGGAGCCAACACTGAAGCTTTCTTT
>TRBV7-9|-|TRBJ2-1|TRBD2
CASSLPGTSGSSYNEQFF
TGTGCCAGCAGCCTACCCGGGACTAGCGGAAGCTCCTACAATGAGCAGTTCTTC
>TRBV2|-|TRBJ2-2|-
CASRDTLDAGELFF
TGTGCCAGCCGGGACACCCTGGACGCCGGGGAGCTGTTTTTT
>TRBV14|-|TRBJ1-2|TRBD1
CASSQMAGQPYGYTF
TGTGCCAGCAGCCAAATGGCGGGACAGCCTTATGGCTACACCTTC
>TRBV7-2|-|TRBJ1-5|TRBD1
CASSLEGGRQPQHF
TGTGCCAGCAGCTTAGAAGGGGGCAGGCAGCCCCAGCATTTT
>TRBV5-4|-|TRBJ2-5|-
CASSLAGSETQYF
TGTGCCAGCAGCTTGGCCGGTAGCGAGACCCAGTACTTC
>TRBV6-2/TRBV6-3|-|TRBJ2-1|TRBD2
CASSRGLAGGYNEQFF
TGTGCCAGCAGTAGAGGACTAGCGGGGGGCTACAATGAGCAGTTCTTC
>TRBV2|few|TRBJ1-3|TRBD1
CASSARTGVGNTIYF
TGTGCCAGCAGCGCCCGGACAGGGGTTGGAAACACCATATATTTT
>TRBV5-1|-|TRBJ1-4|TRBD1
CASSPGQGSEKLFF
TGCGCCAGCAGCCCGGGACAGGGAAGCGAAAAACTGTTTTTT
>TRBV6-5|-|TRBJ1-1|-
CASTDSRNTEAFF
TGTGCCAGCACCGACAGCCGGAACACTGAAGCTTTCTTT
>TRBV10-2|medium-sized|TRBJ2-1|-
CASRAQAPYNEQFF
TGCGCCAGCAGAGCCCAAGCCCCCTACAATGAGCAGTTCTTC
>TRBV2|-|TRBJ2-2|TRBD2
CASSDPGGGTGELFF
TGTGCCAGCAGTGACCCTGGGGGGGGCACCGGGGAGCTGTTTTTT
>TRBV14|-|TRBJ1-3|-
CASSPRQARSGNTIYF
TGTGCCAGCAGCCCGCGACAGGCCCGCTCTGGAAACACCATATATTTT
>TRBV9|-|TRBJ1-3|TRBD1
CASGLTGVGGNTIYF
TGTGCCAGCGGCCTGACAGGGGTGGGTGGAAACACCATATATTTT
>TRBV6-6|-|TRBJ2-3|-
CASSTPLTDTQYF
TGTGCCAGCTCGACTCCACTCACAGATACGCAGTATTTT
>TRBV27|-|TRBJ1-5|-
CASSFLTGNLRNQPQHF
TGTGCCAGCAGTTTCTTAACAGGGAACCTCCGCAATCAGCCCCAGCATTTT
>TRBV6-1|-|TRBJ1-5|-
CASSEVGGNPSQPQHF
TGTGCCAGCAGTGAAGTCGGCGGGAATCCGAGTCAGCCCCAGCATTTT
>TRBV2|-|TRBJ2-3|-
CASSLQGLGTDTQYF
TGTGCCAGCAGTCTTCAGGGGCTTGGCACAGATACGCAGTATTTT
>TRBV29-1|-|TRBJ2-7|-
CSVSGISSYEQYF
TGCAGCGTTTCCGGGATCAGTTCCTACGAGCAGTACTTC
>TRBV18|-|TRBJ2-1|-
CASSPWPTFDEQFF
TGTGCCAGCTCACCATGGCCGACATTCGATGAGCAGTTCTTC
>TRBV3-1/TRBV3-2|-|TRBJ2-7|TRBD2
CASSQAWGLASYLLYEQYF
TGTGCCAGCAGCCAAGCTTGGGGACTAGCTTCATATCTACTGTACGAGCAGTACTTC
>TRBV6-2/TRBV6-3|-|TRBJ1-2|TRBD1
CASSGQGYGYTF
TGTGCCAGCAGTGGACAGGGCTATGGCTACACCTTC
>TRBV20-1|-|TRBJ1-6|-
CSASPTGSSYNSPLHF
TGCAGTGCTAGTCCAACAGGGAGCTCCTATAATTCACCCCTCCACTTT
>TRBV4-2|-|TRBJ2-5|TRBD2
CASSHSAGEQETQYF
TGTGCCAGCAGCCACTCAGCGGGAGAACAAGAGACCCAGTACTTC
>TRBV7-9|-|TRBJ2-5|TRBD1
CASSLGGQGLQETQYF
TGTGCCAGCAGCTTAGGAGGACAGGGGCTGCAAGAGACCCAGTACTTC
>TRBV5-1|-|TRBJ2-7|-
CASSAHRNEQYF
TGCGCCAGCAGCGCCCACAGGAACGAGCAGTACTTC
>TRBV2|-|TRBJ2-3|-
CASSDSGEWGDTQYF
TGTGCCAGCAGTGATTCGGGGGAATGGGGGGATACGCAGTATTTT
>TRBV6-2/TRBV6-3|few|TRBJ1-1|TRBD1
CASSWTGVENTEAFF
TGTGCCAGCAGTTGGACAGGGGTAGAGAACACTGAAGCTTTCTTT
>TRBV2|-|TRBJ1-5|-
CASSLRERTPPQPQHF
TGTGCCAGCAGTCTCCGGGAGAGGACACCGCCTCAGCCCCAGCATTTT
>TRBV29-1|-|TRBJ1-1|-
CSVHTGGADTEAFF
TGCAGCGTTCACACCGGGGGGGCTGACACTGAAGCTTTCTTT
>TRBV25-1|few|TRBJ1-2|-
CASSDAGAVNYGYTF
TGTGCCAGCAGTGACGCGGGGGCCGTTAACTATGGCTACACCTTC
>TRBV5-4|once|TRBJ2-3|TRBD1
CASSSDRVWDTQYF
TGTGCCAGCAGCTCGGACAGGGTTTGGGATACGCAGTATTTT
>TRBV18|once|TRBJ2-1|-
CASSPNYYYSSYNEQFF
TGTGCCAGCTCCCCCAACTACTACTATAGCTCCTACAATGAGCAGTTCTTC
>TRBV13|-|TRBJ2-1|-
CASSRFTRADLIEQFF
TGTGCCAGCAGCAGATTTACTAGGGCAGATTTGATTGAGCAGTTCTTC
>TRBV19|-|TRBJ2-2|-
CASSIAEGSTGELFF
TGTGCCAGTAGTATAGCGGAGGGGAGCACCGGGGAGCTGTTTTTT